A selection of T cell receptor beta chains follows, all from one sample in a study of cytomegalovirus exposure and HLA in healthy donors. Sequenced by immunoSEQ multiplex PCR; TCRdb stores in-frame clones only, minus some. The data contain 150,000 to 200,000 clones, about 82% of them singletons. What was sequenced was PBMCs. The receptors were sampled from a woman between 18 and 29 years old in good health and CMV-seronegative. Both conserved end residues are trimmed from each CDR3. Each record gives: J gene, V gene, D gene, CDR3 protein. The D gene is left open where the match is weak.

J: TRBJ1-5
V: TRBV9
D: -
CDR3: ASSVDGVQPQH

J: TRBJ2-2
V: TRBV23-1
D: TRBD2
CDR3: ASSRSGREKNGELF

J: TRBJ2-3
V: TRBV21-1
D: -
CDR3: TTGTDTQY

J: TRBJ2-1
V: TRBV5-8
D: TRBD1
CDR3: ASSPGTGRPYNEQF

J: TRBJ2-1
V: TRBV30
D: -
CDR3: AWSVGGAHYNEQF

J: TRBJ1-5
V: TRBV10-3
D: -
CDR3: AISESSFSVNRVNQPQH

J: TRBJ2-1
V: TRBV20-1
D: TRBD1
CDR3: SARQGKQF

J: TRBJ2-1
V: TRBV7-7
D: TRBD2
CDR3: ASSQGRGDEQF

J: TRBJ1-1
V: TRBV5-4
D: TRBD1
CDR3: ASSRQGAQAF

J: TRBJ1-2
V: TRBV25-1
D: -
CDR3: ASNPRGHYGYT

J: TRBJ2-7
V: TRBV5-1
D: TRBD1
CDR3: ASGTGGESYEQY

J: TRBJ2-3
V: TRBV11-3
D: TRBD2
CDR3: ASSLAASGSTDTQY

J: TRBJ1-5
V: TRBV19
D: -
CDR3: ASSEEFQPQH

J: TRBJ1-5
V: TRBV10-2
D: TRBD1
CDR3: ASSDDRGNQPQH

J: TRBJ1-4
V: TRBV15
D: -
CDR3: ATSRDPRVMGEKLF

J: TRBJ1-1
V: TRBV5-1
D: -
CDR3: ASSLDRGSTEAF

J: TRBJ1-3
V: TRBV9
D: -
CDR3: ASSVGQGVSGGNTIY

J: TRBJ2-1
V: TRBV5-1
D: TRBD1
CDR3: ASSFVQGDDNEQF

J: TRBJ1-1
V: TRBV10-3
D: -
CDR3: AISESGKSLNTEAF

J: TRBJ1-3
V: TRBV27
D: -
CDR3: ASSLRGSGNTIY

J: TRBJ1-4
V: TRBV2
D: TRBD1
CDR3: ASRFDRGIEKLF

J: TRBJ2-4
V: TRBV4-2
D: TRBD2
CDR3: ASSHATSGGAVDIQY

J: TRBJ2-7
V: TRBV5-6
D: TRBD1
CDR3: ASSRPPGQGGSYEQY

J: TRBJ1-1
V: TRBV4-1
D: -
CDR3: ASSQPPPRGNTEAF

J: TRBJ2-2
V: TRBV5-1
D: -
CDR3: ASSLVPPGGELF

J: TRBJ2-5
V: TRBV2
D: TRBD2
CDR3: ASSPGNQRGDQETQY

J: TRBJ2-3
V: TRBV18
D: TRBD1
CDR3: ASSPPGQSTDTQY

J: TRBJ2-1
V: TRBV5-1
D: TRBD1
CDR3: ASKIQGAVVNEQF

J: TRBJ2-3
V: TRBV18
D: -
CDR3: ASSPQSGADTQY

J: TRBJ2-2
V: TRBV10-1
D: TRBD1
CDR3: ASSEAGQGIGELF

J: TRBJ1-2
V: TRBV5-4
D: -
CDR3: ASSNTGESHGYT

J: TRBJ2-3
V: TRBV30
D: -
CDR3: ASQWGGTDTQY

J: TRBJ2-5
V: TRBV5-1
D: -
CDR3: ASRPASGVETQY

J: TRBJ1-1
V: TRBV4-1
D: -
CDR3: ASSQGAPRLNTEAF

J: TRBJ2-3
V: TRBV27
D: TRBD2
CDR3: ATRAGAYGTDTQY

J: TRBJ2-3
V: TRBV6-6
D: -
CDR3: ASRAPSTDTQY

J: TRBJ1-1
V: TRBV25-1
D: -
CDR3: ASSRGLSEAF

J: TRBJ2-2
V: TRBV5-1
D: -
CDR3: ASSHSVSHYENTGELF

J: TRBJ1-5
V: TRBV2
D: TRBD1
CDR3: ASSPGGSNQPQH

J: TRBJ1-6
V: TRBV18
D: TRBD1
CDR3: ASSPSDRIDNSPLH

J: TRBJ2-2
V: TRBV4-1
D: TRBD1
CDR3: ASSQPGQIITGELF

J: TRBJ2-2
V: TRBV29-1
D: TRBD1
CDR3: SGGDRGPGELF

J: TRBJ2-1
V: TRBV27
D: TRBD1
CDR3: ASTPDLIGQGGNEQF

J: TRBJ1-1
V: TRBV10-3
D: -
CDR3: AISFRGQNTEAF

J: TRBJ1-4
V: TRBV18
D: -
CDR3: ASSPGWGHPNEKLF

J: TRBJ2-2
V: TRBV18
D: TRBD2
CDR3: ASSPVGGPANTGELF

J: TRBJ2-7
V: TRBV7-9
D: TRBD2
CDR3: ASSSSSLAGFRYEQY

J: TRBJ2-7
V: TRBV29-1
D: TRBD2
CDR3: SVVRRGGYEQY

J: TRBJ2-1
V: TRBV2
D: TRBD1
CDR3: ASSPTVIGDRAYNEQF